This TCR beta chain was sequenced in a study of T cells in Graves' hyperthyroidism and ophthalmopathy. Amplification yielded TCR beta CDR3 regions, with RNA transcripts as the source. Using the HTBI primer set, a first-round RT-PCR was run on the TCR CDR3. MiXCR, run by TCRdb on the multiplex PCR reads, gives a single entry per CDR3 protein. The table records approximately 400,000 distinct CDR3 sequences, 14% to 15% of them present only once. The CDR3 runs 16 residues. CDR1 is SGDLS and CDR2 is YYNGEE in the germline V gene. The junction had 8 bases not matched to a gene; V was cut back by 0 bases and J by 4 bases.

The gene calls are TRBV9 and TRBJ2-3, with TRBD2 matching 7 bases. The source is a woman aged 25 to 45 with Graves' hyperthyroidism. The sequenced sample consisted of blood. This CDR3 reads CASSVAGGRRADTQYF. CDR3 sequence (DNA): TGTGCCAGCAGCGTAGCGGGGGGACGGAGGGCAGATACGCAGTATTTT. The complete variable domain, with remaining parts taken from reference TRBV9 and TRBJ2-3, reads DSGVTQTPKHLITATGQRVTLRCSPRSGDLSVYWYQQSLDQGLQFLIQYYNGEERAKGNILERFSAQQFPDLHSELNLSSLELGDSALYFCASSVAGGRRADTQYFGPGTRLTVL.